Described below is a single TCR beta chain sequence and its context. Assay used: immunoSEQ multiplex PCR; TCRdb lists only in-frame clones, some missing. The sample yields some 170,000 clones, approximately 86% seen once. The CDR3 sequence is 13 residues long. Germline lookup yields CDR1 MNHNS and CDR2 SASEGT. V was shortened by 4 bases and J by 7 bases, with 11 bases between the two germline ends. This sample is part of a study of cytomegalovirus exposure and HLA in healthy donors. This receptor was obtained from a man aged 18-30 years in good health and CMV-seropositive. The chain recombines TRBV6-1 with TRBJ1-5; possible D gene TRBD1, 5 bases. The sequenced material came from PBMCs. The CDR3 spells CASSVRVGQPQHF. The CDR3 bases are TGTGCCAGCAGTGTCAGGGTTGGGCAGCCCCAGCATTTT.